The clone carrying this T cell receptor beta chain occurred a few times. Each sample had at least 6 million PBMCs isolated. The record originates from a study of blood T cells in healthy people across ages. The use of a sample-barcoded 5' primer and a J-beta primer mix characterized a second PCR of roughly 6 to 11 cycles. TCRdb called the 5' RACE reads again in MiXCR, with one record for every CDR3 protein. The data hold roughly 930,000 distinct CDR3 sequences, with 40% to 60% observed a single time. V was trimmed by 3 bases and J by 5 bases, leaving 7 bases between them. CDR3 length: 11 residues. CDR1 is SQVTM and CDR2 is ANQGSEA in the germline V gene.

This chain connects TRBV29-1 to TRBJ1-2; D gene unclear. Sequenced input: blood. The TCR was taken from a man aged 25-45 years in good health. In DNA, the CDR3 is TGCAGCGTTGAGTCCGGGTATGGCTACACCTTC. Amino acid sequence: CSVESGYGYTF.